A single T cell receptor (beta chain) is shown here with its context. This sample was taken from a study of PD-1 blockade in classical Hodgkin lymphoma. Method: immunoSEQ multiplex PCR; TCRdb's copy keeps in-frame clones and lacks some. The sample shows some 24,000 clones, about 88% of them seen only once. Trimming stripped 2 bases from V and 2 bases from J, with 7 bases between. Germline V gene sequence: CDR1 SEHNR, CDR2 FQNEAQ (reference sequence). There are 14 residues in the CDR3. Sample time point: cycle 4 day 1 (C4D1), after five to seven weeks of nivolumab. No patient escaped relapse after autologous stem cell transplantation, and brentuximab vedotin exposure varied.

The TCR comes from a human donor with classical Hodgkin lymphoma. Specimen: peripheral blood mononuclear cells (PBMCs), collected before the fourth cycle of nivolumab. This chain connects TRBV7-9 to TRBJ2-1, with D maybe TRBD2 (5 bases). The CDR3 DNA follows: TGTGCCAGCAGCTTACTAGCTACCTACAATGAGCAGTTCTTC. This codes for CASSLLATYNEQFF.